These T cell receptor beta chains were read from a single sample in a study of shared clonotypes between healthy human individuals. TCRdb keeps only in-frame clones here, not all; method: immunoSEQ multiplex PCR. The repertoire consists of more than 1,200,000 clones, with 98% to 99% occurring once and the leading ten covering roughly 0.35%. Sequencing was performed on naive CD4+ T cells sorted from blood. The receptors originated from a young man in good health. Each CDR3 is given without its conserved first and last residue.

v_call	j_call	cdr3_aa
TRBV5-6	TRBJ2-1	ASSPLGEIRDNEQF
TRBV5-4	TRBJ2-1	ASSKTSGRPTEYNEQF
TRBV7-9	TRBJ2-1	ASNRRESNEQF
TRBV28	TRBJ2-2	ASSFTGTIPGELF
TRBV6-5	TRBJ1-1	ASSPPGMNTEAF
TRBV6-6	TRBJ1-5	ASSQGQPSNQPQH
TRBV28	TRBJ2-2	ASSLLSGSYTGELF
TRBV28	TRBJ1-2	ASRPPPDYT
TRBV6-4	TRBJ2-1	ASSDEANSYNEQF
TRBV10-3	TRBJ1-2	AISGPVDYT
TRBV19	TRBJ2-3	ASSQLSSGRTDTQY
TRBV15	TRBJ2-5	ATRLGTAQETQY
TRBV9	TRBJ2-5	ASSRTRTTPETQY
TRBV4-3	TRBJ1-3	ASTSTDRAGNTIY
TRBV28	TRBJ1-2	ASSLVRYGYT
TRBV6-5	TRBJ2-3	ASSHGNTQY
TRBV10-3	TRBJ2-5	AISEPGLGETQY
TRBV30	TRBJ2-5	AGNRDHGETQY
TRBV28	TRBJ1-2	ASTPPHSNYGYT
TRBV11-2	TRBJ2-7	ASGLTGVGEQY
TRBV5-4	TRBJ1-2	ASSLGGLIYGYT
TRBV6-5	TRBJ2-7	ASSYSRLAGYYEQY
TRBV15	TRBJ2-3	ATSRTTSGRWSGPLANTQY
TRBV14	TRBJ2-2	ASSPPVTGELF
TRBV5-1	TRBJ1-4	ASSSTGLNEKLF
TRBV29-1	TRBJ2-6	SVAIGGTGVSGANVLT
TRBV6-4	TRBJ1-1	AIATGTGSLGEAF
TRBV27	TRBJ2-1	ASSTYRGGGSYNEQF
TRBV5-1	TRBJ2-7	ASSLGPYQPESSYEQY
TRBV5-3	TRBJ2-5	ARSFRQGRREETQY
TRBV5-1	TRBJ2-1	ASSLVGTSGGYNEQF
TRBV6-6	TRBJ1-5	ASNLDRDNQPQH